This TCR beta chain was captured in a study of blood T cell repertoires in COVID-19. Study at large: Acute and convalescent COVID-19 samples came from the United States, Italy and Spain. In each case, the material was cDNA or gDNA derived from T cells, B-cell-depleted T cells, or PBMCs.

In the authors' methods: Nucleated cell number was recorded as an estimate derived from reference gene primer amplification. Profiled with immunoSEQ multiplex PCR; TCRdb holds only in-frame clones, not every one. For V, J and clone size, that table is used; D and trimming come from the DNA. The sample contains 150,000 to 200,000 clones, 65% to 90% of which appear only once. Germline V gene lookup returns CDR1 SEHNR and CDR2 FQNEAQ (reference sequence). This CDR3 comprises 15 residues. With 5 bases clipped from V and 7 bases from J, the junction kept 9 bases outside the gene matches. This TCR was recovered from a man aged 50 or older with active or convalescent COVID-19. Specimen: peripheral blood. The chain recombines TRBV7-9 with TRBJ1-4, with 8 bases that match TRBD1. This chain's CDR3 is CASSPQGAPGEKLFF. DNA of the CDR3: TGTGCCAGCAGCCCGCAGGGGGCGCCGGGTGAAAAACTGTTTTTT.